The 9 T cell receptor beta chains presented below share a single source sample, sequenced in a study of cytomegalovirus exposure and HLA in healthy donors (dated by TCRdb to about 2017). The library was produced with the immunoSEQ multiplex PCR assay. The multiplex PCR relied on a mix of 60 forward primers for TCR Vbeta segments and 13 reverse primers for TCR Jbeta segments. TCRdb re-hosts the immuneACCESS table, in-frame sequences only. Its copies lack some clones; in the studies checked, an unresolved V gene accounts for under half of them, and the cause for the rest is not known. The sample records around 180,000 clones, approximately 81% of which are singletons. The top ten clones comprise roughly 2.1% of the sample. Sequenced: PBMCs. The receptors were gathered from a woman aged 18-29 years in good health and CMV-seropositive.

This clone was seen only once. The chain combines TRBV6-1 with TRBJ2-2; the D gene is possibly TRBD1 (5 bases). The length of the CDR3 is 13 residues. Germline V gene lookup returns CDR1 MNHNS and CDR2 SASEGT. Trimming pared 7 bases from V and 6 bases from J, leaving 12 bases between. CDR3 protein: CASTLEGAGELFF. CDR3 in DNA: TGTGCCAGCACCTTGGAAGGGGCCGGGGAGCTGTTTTTT.

The CDR3: CASLSGGALYNEQFF. CDR3 DNA sequence: TGTGCTTCCCTTAGCGGGGGGGCCCTCTACAATGAGCAGTTCTTC. V gene TRBV5-4 combines with J gene TRBJ2-1, with 11 positions matching TRBD2. Germline V CDR1 and CDR2: SGHNT, YYREEE (reference sequence). The CDR3 runs to 15 residues.

The CDR3 sequence is CASSSGLAKETQYF. CDR3 in DNA: TGTGCCAGCAGCTCGGGACTAGCTAAAGAGACCCAGTACTTC. The chain combines TRBV11-3 with TRBJ2-5, with TRBD2 matching 9 bases. The junction had 3 bases not matched to a gene; V was cut back by 4 bases and J by 3 bases. This CDR3 comprises 14 residues. The V gene's germline CDR1 is SGHNT and CDR2 YENEEA.

The V gene is TRBV5-1, the J gene TRBJ2-5; 7 bases match TRBD2. Germline CDR1 and CDR2: SGHRS and YFSETQ. V trimming: 3 bases; J trimming: 5 bases; junction bases outside the gene matches: 7. The CDR3 is 14 amino acids. CDR3 coding DNA: TGCGCCAGCAGCTCGCCGGGAGGCATGGAGACCCAGTACTTC. Its translation is CASSSPGGMETQYF.

This chain uses TRBV2 with TRBJ1-2; maybe TRBD1 (6 bases). Trimming removed 4 bases from V and 2 bases from J, with 11 bases in between. Germline V gene sequence: CDR1 SNHLY, CDR2 FYNNEI. The length of the CDR3 is 14 residues. This chain's CDR3 is CASSGEGGNYGYTF. The CDR3, as DNA: TGTGCCAGCAGTGGGGAGGGGGGGAACTATGGCTACACCTTC.

This chain uses TRBV23-1 with TRBJ2-7, with TRBD1 matching 7 bases. TRBV23-1 is assigned to the ORF class and has an uncertain function. V lost 1 base, J lost 2 bases, and 5 bases stayed unmatched. The CDR3 extends over 15 amino acids. The chain's CDR3 is CASSQLKQGAYEQYF. The CDR3 DNA is TGCGCCAGCAGTCAATTGAAGCAGGGGGCCTACGAGCAGTACTTC.

This clone was seen only a few times. The CDR3 region is CASSLRTSGETQYF. CDR3 nucleotides: TGTGCCAGCAGTTTGCGGACTAGCGGGGAGACCCAGTACTTC. This chain links TRBV2 with TRBJ2-5, with 11 positions matching TRBD2. The germline V gene encodes CDR1 SNHLY and CDR2 FYNNEI. The CDR3 has 14 residues. With 5 bases clipped from V and 5 bases from J, the junction kept 4 bases outside the gene matches.

This sequence joins TRBV6-4 and TRBJ2-7; 7 bases align to TRBD1. Germline trimming cut 9 bases from V and 4 bases from J; bases unmatched to any gene: 12. This CDR3 is 14 amino acids long. The germline gives CDR1 MRHNA, CDR2 SNTAGT. The CDR3 loop is CARALTGTVYEQYF. Written as DNA, the CDR3 is TGTGCCAGGGCACTAACCGGGACAGTTTACGAGCAGTACTTC.

The V call is TRBV11-3, the J call TRBJ2-5; 8 nucleotides agree with TRBD1. The CDR3 sequence is 15 residues long. Germline loops: CDR1 SGHNT, CDR2 YENEEA. J gave up 5 bases and V 0 bases, and 5 bases lay outside the gene matches. The CDR3 coding sequence is TGTGCCAGCAGCTTAGAGGCAGGGGGCTGGGAGACCCAGTACTTC. It yields the protein CASSLEAGGWETQYF.